Listed below are T cell receptor beta chains from one sample, sequenced in a study of blood T cell repertoires in COVID-19. Some clones are missing from TCRdb's copy, which holds only in-frame ones; the method was immunoSEQ multiplex PCR. Here the sample spans tens of thousands of clones, around nine tenths being singletons. The sample taken for sequencing was peripheral blood. The receptors derive from a man older than 75 with active or convalescent COVID-19. CDR3s include the opening cysteine and the closing phenylalanine or tryptophan. D genes are given only for firm matches. Part of the rows lack a size; the others show once, few, many or a class for expanded clones.

TRBJ2-2 NA TRBD1 TRBV11-3 TGTGCCAGCAGCGGCCCGGGACAGGGGTCCACCGGGGAGCTGTTTTTT CASSGPGQGSTGELFF
TRBJ1-2 NA TRBD1 TRBV5-4 TGTGCCAGCAGCCCCGACAGGGCCTATGGCTACACCTTC CASSPDRAYGYTF
TRBJ1-1 NA NA TRBV19 TGTGCCAGTAGTATAGTAGTAAGAACTGAAGCTTTCTTT CASSIVVRTEAFF
TRBJ1-2 once NA TRBV24-1 TGTGCCACCAGTGATCCACAGGGCCACTATGGCTACACCTTC CATSDPQGHYGYTF
TRBJ2-5 NA NA TRBV5-5 TGTGCCAGCAGCTTGGATGGGGCAGGGCTGGAGACCCAGTACTTC CASSLDGAGLETQYF
TRBJ2-5 NA TRBD1 TRBV24-1 TGTGCCACCAGTGATGTGACAGGGGGCCAAGAGACCCAGTACTTC CATSDVTGGQETQYF
TRBJ1-1 NA TRBD1 TRBV27 TGTGCCAGCAGTTCCTGGACAGGGGCCACTGAAGCTTTCTTT CASSSWTGATEAFF
TRBJ2-3 NA TRBD2 TRBV5-4 TGTGCCAGCAGCACCCAAACTAGCGGTCGGAATACGCAGTATTTT CASSTQTSGRNTQYF
TRBJ1-1 NA TRBD1 TRBV9 TGTGCCAGCAGCGTAACGACAGGGGTTGGGAACACTGAAGCTTTCTTT CASSVTTGVGNTEAFF
TRBJ1-4 once NA TRBV5-1 TGCGCCAGCAGCTTGGCCGGGACTTCAGATGAAAAACTGTTTTTT CASSLAGTSDEKLFF
TRBJ1-5 NA NA TRBV10-3 TGTGCCATCAGTGAGTTCCTTGGGACGGGGGATCAGCCCCAGCATTTT CAISEFLGTGDQPQHF
TRBJ2-3 once TRBD2 TRBV5-1 TGCGCCAGCAGCTTGGCTTTGCGGGGGGATGCTAGCACAGATACGCAGTATTTT CASSLALRGDASTDTQYF
TRBJ1-1 NA NA TRBV6-6 TGTGCCAGCAGTCCACGAGCTAGCAGACGCGAAGCTTTCTTT CASSPRASRREAFF
TRBJ1-1 NA NA TRBV28 TGTGCCAGCAGGGTGGAGGAAATGAACACTGAAGCTTTCTTT CASRVEEMNTEAFF
TRBJ1-2 NA NA TRBV6-1 TGTGCCAGCAGAGAAGGACCGACTTACTATGGCTACACCTTC CASREGPTYYGYTF
TRBJ2-1 NA NA TRBV2 TGTGCCAGGGCTCGTGGGCAGGGCAATGAGCAGTTCTTC CARARGQGNEQFF
TRBJ2-6 NA TRBD1 TRBV5-1 TGCGCCAGCAGTCTTGGGACAGCAAGCTCTGGGGCCAACGTCCTGACTTTC CASSLGTASSGANVLTF
TRBJ1-1 NA NA TRBV18 TGTGCCAGCTCACCTGCCGAAAATGTCGGGGGGGCTTTCTTT CASSPAENVGGAFF
TRBJ1-1 once NA TRBV7-9 TGTGCCAGCCAGGCATCGCCGAACACTGAAGCTTTCTTT CASQASPNTEAFF
TRBJ1-2 NA NA TRBV12-3/TRBV12-4 TGTGCCAGCAGTCTGACAGATTACTATGGCTACACCTTC CASSLTDYYGYTF
TRBJ2-3 NA TRBD1 TRBV23-1 TGCGCCAGCAGCAAAAAATGGGACAGGAACACAGATACGCAGTATTTT CASSKKWDRNTDTQYF
TRBJ2-2 NA NA TRBV5-1 TGCGCCAGTCGGGAGGGGGCGCGGGCCGGGGAGCTGTTTTTT CASREGARAGELFF
TRBJ1-2 NA TRBD1 TRBV2 TGTGCCTCCTTTTCCGGGACAGGGTTCCATAACACCTTC CASFSGTGFHNTF
TRBJ2-2 NA NA TRBV5-1 TGCGCCAGCAGCGGGGACTTTTTGCCCGGGGAGCTGTTTTTT CASSGDFLPGELFF
TRBJ2-3 NA NA TRBV7-3 TGTGCCAGCAGCCCCCATACCGGTACTAGCACAGATACGCAGTATTTT CASSPHTGTSTDTQYF
TRBJ1-6 NA NA TRBV25-1 TGTGCCAGCAGTGGGCATGGGAGCTCCTATAATTCACCCCTCCACTTT CASSGHGSSYNSPLHF
TRBJ2-1 NA NA TRBV27 TGTGCCAGCAGTTTTAAGAGCTCCTACAATGAGCAGTTCTTC CASSFKSSYNEQFF
TRBJ1-6 NA NA TRBV6-6 TGTGCCAGCAGTTACACTATCAATAATTCACCCCTCCACTTT CASSYTINNSPLHF
TRBJ1-5 NA NA TRBV5-1 TGCGCCAGCAGCTTGTCGGGAGGGAACAATCAGCCCCAGCATTTT CASSLSGGNNQPQHF
TRBJ1-2 NA NA TRBV25-1 TGTGCCAGCACTGACGCCGGGAGTTATGGCTACACCTTC CASTDAGSYGYTF
TRBJ2-1 NA NA TRBV5-1 TGCGCCAGCAGCCCCTGGGCAGTCAACAATGAGCAGTTCTTC CASSPWAVNNEQFF
TRBJ2-5 once TRBD2 TRBV5-4 TGTGCCAGCAGCTCCGGACTAGCGGGATATCGGGAGACCCAGTACTTC CASSSGLAGYRETQYF